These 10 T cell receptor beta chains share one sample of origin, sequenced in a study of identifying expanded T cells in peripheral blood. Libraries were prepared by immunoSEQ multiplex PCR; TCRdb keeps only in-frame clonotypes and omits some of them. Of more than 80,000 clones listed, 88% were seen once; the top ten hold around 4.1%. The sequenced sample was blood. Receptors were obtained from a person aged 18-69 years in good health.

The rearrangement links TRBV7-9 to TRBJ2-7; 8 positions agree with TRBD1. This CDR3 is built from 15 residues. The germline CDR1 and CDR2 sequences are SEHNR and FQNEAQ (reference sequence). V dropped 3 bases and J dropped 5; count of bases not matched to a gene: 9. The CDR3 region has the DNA TGTGCCAGCAGCTTGGACAGGGTATTTCCCCACGAGCAGTACTTC. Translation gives CASSLDRVFPHEQYF. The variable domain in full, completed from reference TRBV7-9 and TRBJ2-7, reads DTGVSQNPRHKITKRGQNVTFRCDPISEHNRLYWYRQTLGQGPEFLTYFQNEAQLEKSRLLSDRFSAERPKGSFSTLEIQRTEQGDSAMYLCASSLDRVFPHEQYFGPGTRLTVT.

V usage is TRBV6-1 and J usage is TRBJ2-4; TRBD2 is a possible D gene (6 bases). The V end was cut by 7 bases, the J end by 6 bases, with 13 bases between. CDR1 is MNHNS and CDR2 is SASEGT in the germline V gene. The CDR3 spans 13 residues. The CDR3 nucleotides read TGTGCCAGCATCCCGGGGGAGCCAAACATTCAGTACTTC. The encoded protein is CASIPGEPNIQYF.

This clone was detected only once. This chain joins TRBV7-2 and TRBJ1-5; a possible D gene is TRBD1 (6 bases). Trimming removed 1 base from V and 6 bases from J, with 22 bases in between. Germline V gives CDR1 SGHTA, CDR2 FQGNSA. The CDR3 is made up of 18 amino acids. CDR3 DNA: TGTGCCAGCAGCTTAGTTGGGTCCTCAGGGGTGCAGGTTCAGCCCCAGCATTTT. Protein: CASSLVGSSGVQVQPQHF.

CDR3 amino acids: CASSQATVGVGGNTIYF. DNA of the CDR3: TGTGCCAGCAGCCAAGCGACTGTCGGGGTAGGAGGAAACACCATATATTTT. The J gene is TRBJ1-3, the V gene TRBV7-2; D gene ambiguous. Germline V CDR1 and CDR2: SGHTA, FQGNSA. The ends were cut back, 5 bases at V and 4 bases at J, with 21 bases in the middle. This CDR3 spans 17 amino acids.

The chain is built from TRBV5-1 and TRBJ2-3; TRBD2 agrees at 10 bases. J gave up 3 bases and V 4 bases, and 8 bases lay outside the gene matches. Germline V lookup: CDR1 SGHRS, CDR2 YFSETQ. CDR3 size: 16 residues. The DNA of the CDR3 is TGCGCCAGCAGCCATCGCGGACTAGCGGAGACAGATACGCAGTATTTT. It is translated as CASSHRGLAETDTQYF.

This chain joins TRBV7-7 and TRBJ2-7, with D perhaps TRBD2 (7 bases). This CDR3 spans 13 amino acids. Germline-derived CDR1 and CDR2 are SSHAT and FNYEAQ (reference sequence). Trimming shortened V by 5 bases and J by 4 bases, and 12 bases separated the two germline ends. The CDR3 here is CASSRGAGYEQYF. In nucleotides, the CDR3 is TGTGCCAGCAGCCGGGGGGCGGGGTACGAGCAGTACTTC. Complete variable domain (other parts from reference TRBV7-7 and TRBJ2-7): GAGVSQSPRYKVTKRGQDVTLRCDPISSHATLYWYQQALGQGPEFLTYFNYEAQPDKSGLPSDRFSAERPEGSISTLTIQRTEQRDSAMYRCASSRGAGYEQYFGPGTRLTVT.

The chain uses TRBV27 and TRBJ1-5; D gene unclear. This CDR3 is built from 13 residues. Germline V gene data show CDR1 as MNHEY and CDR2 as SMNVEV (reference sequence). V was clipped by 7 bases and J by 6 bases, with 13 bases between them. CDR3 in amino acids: CASTTGTTQPQHF. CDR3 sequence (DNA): TGTGCCAGCACCACGGGAACCACTCAGCCCCAGCATTTT.

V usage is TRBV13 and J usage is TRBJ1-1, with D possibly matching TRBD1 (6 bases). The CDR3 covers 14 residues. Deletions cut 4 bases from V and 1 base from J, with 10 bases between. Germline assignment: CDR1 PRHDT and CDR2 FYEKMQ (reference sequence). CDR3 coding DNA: TGTGCCAGCAGCTCGGACAGAGCGAACACTGAAGCTTTCTTT. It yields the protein CASSSDRANTEAFF.

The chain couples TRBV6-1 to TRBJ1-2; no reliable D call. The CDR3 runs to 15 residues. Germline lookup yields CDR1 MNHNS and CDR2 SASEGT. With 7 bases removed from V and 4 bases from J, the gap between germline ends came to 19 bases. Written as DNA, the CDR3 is TGTGCCAGCACCCTAGACCGGGCCGTCGGCTATGGCTACACCTTC. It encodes CASTLDRAVGYGYTF.

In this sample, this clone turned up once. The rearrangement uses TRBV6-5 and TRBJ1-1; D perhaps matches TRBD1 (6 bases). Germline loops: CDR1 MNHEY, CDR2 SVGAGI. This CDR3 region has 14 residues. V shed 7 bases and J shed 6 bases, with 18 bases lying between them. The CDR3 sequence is CASTNREGRAEAFF. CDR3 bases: TGTGCCAGCACCAACAGGGAGGGAAGGGCTGAAGCTTTCTTT.